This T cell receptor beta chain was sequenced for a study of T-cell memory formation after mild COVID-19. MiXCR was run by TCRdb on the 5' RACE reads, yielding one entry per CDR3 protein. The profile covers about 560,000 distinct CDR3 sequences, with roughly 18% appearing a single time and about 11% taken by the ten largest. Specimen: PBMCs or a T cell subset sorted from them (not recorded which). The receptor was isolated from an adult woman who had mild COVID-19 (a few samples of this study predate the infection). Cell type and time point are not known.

For the CDR3, the DNA is TGCAGTGCTAGAAACCAGGGTGAGTGGGACGAGCAGTACTTC. Translation: CSARNQGEWDEQYF. J is TRBJ2-7 and V is TRBV20-1, with D tentatively TRBD1 (5 bases). The V and J ends lost 2 bases and 5 bases respectively, with 16 bases between them. This CDR3 has 14 amino acids. The germline V gene has CDR1 DFQATT and CDR2 SNEGSKA (reference sequence).